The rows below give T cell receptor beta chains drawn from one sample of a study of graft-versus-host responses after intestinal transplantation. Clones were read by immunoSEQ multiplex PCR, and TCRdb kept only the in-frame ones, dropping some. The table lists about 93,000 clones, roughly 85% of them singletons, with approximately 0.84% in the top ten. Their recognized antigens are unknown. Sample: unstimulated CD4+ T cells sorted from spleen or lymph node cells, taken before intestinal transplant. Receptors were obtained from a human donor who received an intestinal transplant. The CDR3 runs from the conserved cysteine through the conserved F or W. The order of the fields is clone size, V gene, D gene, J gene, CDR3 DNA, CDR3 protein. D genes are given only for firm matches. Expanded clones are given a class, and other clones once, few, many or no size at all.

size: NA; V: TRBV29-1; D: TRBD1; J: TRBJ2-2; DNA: TGCAGCGTTTCCCCGCAGGGGGCAGACGGGGAGCTGTTTTTT; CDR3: CSVSPQGADGELFF
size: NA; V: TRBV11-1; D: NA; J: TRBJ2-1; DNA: TGTGCCAGCAGCTTAGCGGGGGGCTACAATGAGCAGTTCTTC; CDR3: CASSLAGGYNEQFF
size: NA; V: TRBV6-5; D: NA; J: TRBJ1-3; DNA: TGTGCCAGCAGACCCCGGGGGGCATCTGGAAACACCATATATTTT; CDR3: CASRPRGASGNTIYF
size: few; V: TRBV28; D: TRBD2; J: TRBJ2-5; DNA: TGTGCCAGCCATCCCTCCTTAGCGGGAAGGGGACGAGAGACCCAGTACTTC; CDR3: CASHPSLAGRGRETQYF
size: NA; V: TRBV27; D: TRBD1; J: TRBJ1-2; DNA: TGTGCCAGGTACCCAGGGGGCCGCTATGGCTACACCTTC; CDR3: CARYPGGRYGYTF
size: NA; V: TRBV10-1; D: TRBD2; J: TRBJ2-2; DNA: TGCGCCAGCAGCAGGACTAGTCCCGGGGAGCTGTTTTTT; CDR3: CASSRTSPGELFF
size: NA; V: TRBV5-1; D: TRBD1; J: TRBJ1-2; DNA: TGCGCCAGCGGCCCTCAGGGGGCGGACTATGGCTACACCTTC; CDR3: CASGPQGADYGYTF
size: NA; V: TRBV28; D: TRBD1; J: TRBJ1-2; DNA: TGTGCCAGCATCTCTCAGGGGGCGGACGGCTACACCTTC; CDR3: CASISQGADGYTF
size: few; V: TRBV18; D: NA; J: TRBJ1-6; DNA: TGTGCCAGCTCCCCGGTAATAGGGGGTTCACCCCTCCACTTT; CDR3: CASSPVIGGSPLHF
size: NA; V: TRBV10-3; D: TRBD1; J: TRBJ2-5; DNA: TGTGCCATCAGGGGACAGGGGGTAGAGACCCAGTACTTC; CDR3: CAIRGQGVETQYF
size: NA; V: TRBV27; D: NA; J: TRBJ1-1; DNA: TGTGCCAGCAGTCTGACACAGGTTAACACTGAAGCTTTCTTT; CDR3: CASSLTQVNTEAFF
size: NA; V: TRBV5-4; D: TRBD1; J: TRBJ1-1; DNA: TGTGCCAGCAGACCCCCGGGACAGGGGACGGCGAACACTGAAGCTTTCTTT; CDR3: CASRPPGQGTANTEAFF
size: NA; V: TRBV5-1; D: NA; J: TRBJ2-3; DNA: TGCGCCAGCAGCTTGGTGGCAGGGACAGATACGCAGTATTTT; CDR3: CASSLVAGTDTQYF
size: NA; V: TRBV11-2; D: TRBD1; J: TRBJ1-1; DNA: TGTGCCAGCAGCCCGGCTAGGACAGGGGGGCCTGAAGCTTTCTTT; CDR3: CASSPARTGGPEAFF
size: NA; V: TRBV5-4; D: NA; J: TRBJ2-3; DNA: TGTGCCAGCAGCTTGGGAGCCTCCAGCACAGATACGCAGTATTTT; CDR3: CASSLGASSTDTQYF
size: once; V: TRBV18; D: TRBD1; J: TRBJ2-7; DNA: TGTGCCAGCTCATCAAAGACAGGGGCCTACGAGCAGTACTTC; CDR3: CASSSKTGAYEQYF
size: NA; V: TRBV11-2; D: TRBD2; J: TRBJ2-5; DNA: TGTGCCAGCAGCCCCGGACTAGCGGGGGCGCCTTCCCAAGAGACCCAGTACTTC; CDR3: CASSPGLAGAPSQETQYF
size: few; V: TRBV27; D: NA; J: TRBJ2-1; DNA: TGTGCCAGCAGTACGGACTGGAATGAGCAGTTCTTC; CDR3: CASSTDWNEQFF
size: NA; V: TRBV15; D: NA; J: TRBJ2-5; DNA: TGTGCCACCAGCCCAGGGGTTTCAGAGACCCAGTACTTC; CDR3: CATSPGVSETQYF
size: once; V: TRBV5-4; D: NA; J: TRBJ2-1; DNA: TGTGCCAGCAGCTTTAGCGGAAGCTCCTACAATGAGCAGTTCTTC; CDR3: CASSFSGSSYNEQFF
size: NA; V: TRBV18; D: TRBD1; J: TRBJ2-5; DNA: TGTGCCAGCTCACGGGACAGGGGGCAAGAGACCCAGTACTTC; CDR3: CASSRDRGQETQYF
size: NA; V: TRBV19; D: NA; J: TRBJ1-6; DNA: TGTGCCAGTAATGATGCCACACAGGGCTATAATTCACCCCTCCACTTT; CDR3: CASNDATQGYNSPLHF
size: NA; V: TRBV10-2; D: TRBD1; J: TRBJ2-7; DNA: TGCGCCAGCAGGGGACAGGGGGCGAACGAGCAGTACTTC; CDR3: CASRGQGANEQYF
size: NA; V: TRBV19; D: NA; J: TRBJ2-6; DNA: TGTGCCAGTAGTATTAGGGGCGACACTGGGGCCAACGTCCTGACTTTC; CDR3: CASSIRGDTGANVLTF
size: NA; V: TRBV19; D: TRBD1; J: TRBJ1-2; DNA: TGTGCCAGTAGTGGGACAGCCTATGGCTACACCTTC; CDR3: CASSGTAYGYTF
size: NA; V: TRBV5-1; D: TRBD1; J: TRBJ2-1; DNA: TGCGCCAGCAGCGTAAAACAGGGGGTGTTATACAATGAGCAGTTCTTC; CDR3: CASSVKQGVLYNEQFF
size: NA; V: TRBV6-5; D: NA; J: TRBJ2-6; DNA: TGTGCCAGCAGTTACTCTTTTTCAGGGGCCAACGTCCTGACTTTC; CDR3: CASSYSFSGANVLTF
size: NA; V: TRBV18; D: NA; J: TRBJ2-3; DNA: TGTGCCAGCTCACCTCAGGGTCCTGACACAGATACGCAGTATTTT; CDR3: CASSPQGPDTDTQYF
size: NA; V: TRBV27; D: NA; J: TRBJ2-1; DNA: TGTGCCAGCAGCCAATGGGGGCAGGGCGCGAATGAGCAGTTCTTC; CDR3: CASSQWGQGANEQFF
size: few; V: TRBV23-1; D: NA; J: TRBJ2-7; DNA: TGCGCCAGCAGCCCCGGGACATCCTACGAGCAGTACTTC; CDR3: CASSPGTSYEQYF
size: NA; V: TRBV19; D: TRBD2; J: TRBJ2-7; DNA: TGTGCCAGTAGCGGGAGGGACTACGAGCAGTACTTC; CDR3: CASSGRDYEQYF
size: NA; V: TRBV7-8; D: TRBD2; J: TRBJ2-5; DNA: TGTGCCACTTACTCGGACGGGGGGTATGGAGAGACCCAGTACTTC; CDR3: CATYSDGGYGETQYF
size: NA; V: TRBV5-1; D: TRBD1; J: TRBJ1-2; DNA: TGCGCCAGCAGATCGGGACAGGGCAACTATGGCTACACCTTC; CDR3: CASRSGQGNYGYTF
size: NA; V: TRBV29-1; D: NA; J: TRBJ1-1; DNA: TGCAGCGTTTGTTCTCGGGGGGCCCAGACTGAAGCTTTCTTT; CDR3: CSVCSRGAQTEAFF
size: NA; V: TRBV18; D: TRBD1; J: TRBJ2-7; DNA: TGTGCCAGCTCACCGGGGACAGGGCCCTACGAGCAGTACTTC; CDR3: CASSPGTGPYEQYF